This T cell receptor (beta chain) was sequenced for a study of molecular identifiers for immune sequencing clone quantification. Background on the study: For replicates, RNA isolated from approximately 20,000 or 98,000 naive CD8 cells was divided into five portions, of which four were sequenced. Study-level results: Spiked Jurkat TCR RNA originating from one cell could reportedly be identified amid more than 800,000 naive cells.

In TCRdb, the PCR reads were re-called with MiXCR into one record per CDR3 protein. The data contain under 800,000 distinct CDR3 sequences, 25% of them singletons. Sequencing libraries of naive CD8 cells derived from approximately 22,000 to 940,000 sorted cells with 10%, 30% or 50% RNA. About this clonotype: As yet, its antigen is unknown. A read error may be the cause here, since a much bigger clone is one base away.

V gave up 4 bases and J gave up 0 bases, with 11 bases separating them. This CDR3 spans 15 amino acids. The specimen was naive CD8+ T cells from blood, with Jurkat cell RNA spiked in. Sample subset: FACS-sorted CD8+CD4-CCR7+CD45RA+ naive T cells. The TCR comes from a human donor in good health. Some libraries in this study had Jurkat cell RNA spiked in. V usage is TRBV12-3 or TRBV12-4 and J usage is TRBJ2-3; D not certain. CDR3 in amino acids: CASSSGATSTDTQYF. In DNA, the CDR3 is TGTGCCAGCAGTTCTGGCGCCACTAGCACAGATACGCAGTATTTT.